One sample yielded the 10 T cell receptor beta chains listed below, sequenced in a study of T cell repertoires in cytomegalovirus infection. TCRdb re-called the reads through MiXCR, storing one row per CDR3 protein. The table has roughly 600,000 distinct CDR3 sequences, 20% to 30% seen once. Sequencing used CD8+ T cells from PBMCs. These receptors were taken from a human donor in good health (CMV status not recorded). Some clones in this sample may be carry-over from other donors' samples.

This clonotype came up a few times. The genes are TRBV10-2 and TRBJ2-1; TRBD1 might be the D (6 bases). From germline, CDR1 is WSHSY and CDR2 SAAADI. This CDR3 spans 15 amino acids. V was pared by 6 bases and J by 8 bases, with 20 bases between. The CDR3 is CASRTGGGSRYEQFF. CDR3 nucleotide sequence: TGCGCCAGCAGGACCGGTGGGGGCTCACGGTATGAGCAGTTCTTC.

A note on this clonotype: This may arise from a read error, as a much more abundant clone is one base away. This chain links TRBV6-2 or TRBV6-3 with TRBJ2-3; the match to TRBD2 covers 8 bases. Germline CDR1 and CDR2: MNHEY and SVGEGT. The V gene end was trimmed by 8 bases and the J gene end by 4 bases; junction bases not matched to a gene: 8. This CDR3 region has 14 residues. The CDR3 region has the DNA TGTGCCAGCGGACTTAGCGGGGTTGCAGATACGCAGTATTTT. Translation: CASGLSGVADTQYF.

This clonotype was counted many times. The gene calls are TRBV7-9 and TRBJ2-5, with D possibly called TRBD1 or TRBD2 (5 bases each). This CDR3 is 15 amino acids long. Trimming shortened V by 5 bases and J by 4 bases, and 17 bases separated the two germline ends. Germline CDR1 reads SEHNR; CDR2 reads FQNEAQ (reference sequence). The DNA of the CDR3 is TGTGCCAGCAGCCCCGGTTGGGATGGGGGAGAGACCCAGTACTTC. It encodes CASSPGWDGGETQYF.

The chain couples TRBV20-1 to TRBJ2-1; 7 bases match TRBD1. V shed 6 bases and J 10 bases; nucleotides not matched to a gene: 18. The CDR3 has 15 amino acids. Per germline, CDR1 DFQATT and CDR2 SNEGSKA (reference sequence). CDR3 nucleotide sequence: TGCAGTGCAAAGAACAGGGGCCTACTCCCGGAGGAGCAGTTCTTC. It encodes CSAKNRGLLPEEQFF.

This clonotype has more than one count but fewer than ten. J is TRBJ2-7 and V is TRBV12-3 or TRBV12-4; weak D call: TRBD1 (6 bases). The ends were cut back, 3 bases at V and 2 bases at J, with 11 bases in the middle. The CDR3 contains 14 residues. Here the CDR3 reads CASSLRTAPYEQYF. In nucleotides, the CDR3 is TGTGCCAGCAGTTTGAGGACAGCCCCCTACGAGCAGTACTTC.

This clonotype was detected a few times. The CDR3 reads CSVLTSESYEQYF. CDR3 DNA sequence: TGCAGCGTTTTAACTAGCGAGTCTTACGAGCAGTACTTC. This chain uses TRBV29-1 with TRBJ2-7; the match to TRBD2 covers 7 bases. J was trimmed by 4 bases and V by 5 bases; bases with no gene match: 8. The CDR3 has 13 residues. Per the germline V gene, CDR1 is SQVTM and CDR2 is ANQGSEA.

Details on this clonotype: This sequence may be a read error, since a much larger clone differs from it by one base. The rearrangement uses TRBV2 and TRBJ2-6; 9 bases line up with TRBD2. This CDR3 contains 19 residues. Germline-derived CDR1 and CDR2 are SNHLY and FYNNEI. This chain's CDR3 is CASSEAWLAGITGTNVLTF. The CDR3 DNA sequence: TGTGCCAGCAGTGAAGCATGGCTAGCGGGGATCACTGGGACCAACGTCCTGACTTTC.

This clonotype was seen many times. The V call is TRBV6-6, the J call TRBJ1-6; D gene unclear. Trimming stripped 1 base from V and 15 bases from J, with 13 bases between. Germline V gene sequence: CDR1 MNHNY, CDR2 SVGAGI (reference sequence). CDR3 length: 13 amino acids. CDR3: CASSYLGRADLHF. DNA of the CDR3: TGTGCCAGCAGTTACTTGGGGAGAGCAGACCTCCACTTT.

The gene calls are TRBV3-1 and TRBJ2-7; D is undetermined. In germline, CDR1 is LGHDT, CDR2 YNNKEL (reference sequence). The CDR3 runs 14 residues. V gave up 0 bases and J gave up 3 bases, with 9 bases separating them. In DNA form, the CDR3 reads TGTGCCAGCAGCCAAGAAGGGTACTACTACGAGCAGTACTTC. It encodes CASSQEGYYYEQYF.

This clonotype was recorded only once. As the CDR3 is not closed by the conserved phenylalanine or tryptophan, this likely results from a read error. V gene TRBV27 combines with J gene TRBJ2-3; D is unresolved. Looked up from germline, CDR1 is MNHEY and CDR2 is SMNVEV (reference sequence). The CDR3 is made up of 15 amino acids. Between the trimmed V and J ends, which lost 6 bases and 2 bases, there was a span of 15 bases. CDR3 coding DNA: TGTGCCAGCAGACAAGGAGCCTCTTACACAGATACGCAGTATCTT. It translates to CASRQGASYTDTQYL.